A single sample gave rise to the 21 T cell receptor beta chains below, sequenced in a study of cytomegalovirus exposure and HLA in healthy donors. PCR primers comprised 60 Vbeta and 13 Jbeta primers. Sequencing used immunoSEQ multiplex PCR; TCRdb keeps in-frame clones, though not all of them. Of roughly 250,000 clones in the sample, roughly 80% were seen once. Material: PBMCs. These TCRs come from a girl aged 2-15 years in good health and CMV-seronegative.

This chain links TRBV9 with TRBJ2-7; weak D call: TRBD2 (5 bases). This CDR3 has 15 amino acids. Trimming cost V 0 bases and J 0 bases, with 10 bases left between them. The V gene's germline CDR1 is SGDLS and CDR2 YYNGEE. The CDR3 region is CASSVEGGPSYEQYF. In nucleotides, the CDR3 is TGTGCCAGCAGCGTAGAAGGCGGGCCCTCCTACGAGCAGTACTTC. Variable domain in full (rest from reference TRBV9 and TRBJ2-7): DSGVTQTPKHLITATGQRVTLRCSPRSGDLSVYWYQQSLDQGLQFLIQYYNGEERAKGNILERFSAQQFPDLHSELNLSSLELGDSALYFCASSVEGGPSYEQYFGPGTRLTVT.

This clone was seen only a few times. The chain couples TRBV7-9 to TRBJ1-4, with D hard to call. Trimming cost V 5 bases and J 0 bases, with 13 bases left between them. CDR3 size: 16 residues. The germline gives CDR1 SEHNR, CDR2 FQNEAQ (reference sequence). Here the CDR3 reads CASSPRTGTTNEKLFF. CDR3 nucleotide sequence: TGTGCCAGCAGCCCCAGGACGGGGACAACTAATGAAAAACTGTTTTTT.

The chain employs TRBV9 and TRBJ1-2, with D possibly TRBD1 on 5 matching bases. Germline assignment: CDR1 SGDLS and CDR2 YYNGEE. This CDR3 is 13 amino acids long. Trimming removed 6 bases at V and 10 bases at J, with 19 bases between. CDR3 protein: CASTQTLTGSYTF. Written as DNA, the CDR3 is TGTGCCAGCACCCAAACCCTAACAGGATCCTACACCTTC.

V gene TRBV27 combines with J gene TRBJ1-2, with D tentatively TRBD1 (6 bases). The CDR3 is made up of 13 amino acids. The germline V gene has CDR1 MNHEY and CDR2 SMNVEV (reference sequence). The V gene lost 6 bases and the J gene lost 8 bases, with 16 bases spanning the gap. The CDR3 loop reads CASSPGVIGGYTF. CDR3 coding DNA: TGTGCCAGCAGCCCAGGGGTAATCGGCGGCTACACCTTC.

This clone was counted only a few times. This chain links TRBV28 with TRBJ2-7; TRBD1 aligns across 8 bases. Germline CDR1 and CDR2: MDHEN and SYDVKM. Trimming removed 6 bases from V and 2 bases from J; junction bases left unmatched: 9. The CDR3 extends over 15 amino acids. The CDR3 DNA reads TGTGCCAGCAGGTCAACCGGACAGGGCACCTACGAGCAGTACTTC. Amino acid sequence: CASRSTGQGTYEQYF.

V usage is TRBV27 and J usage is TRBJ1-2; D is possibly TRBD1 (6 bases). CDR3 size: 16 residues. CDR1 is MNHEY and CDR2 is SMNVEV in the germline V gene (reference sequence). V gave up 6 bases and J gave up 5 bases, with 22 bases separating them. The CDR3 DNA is TGTGCCAGCAGGGGTACCTTCGGACAGAGACTATATGGCTACACCTTC. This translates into CASRGTFGQRLYGYTF.

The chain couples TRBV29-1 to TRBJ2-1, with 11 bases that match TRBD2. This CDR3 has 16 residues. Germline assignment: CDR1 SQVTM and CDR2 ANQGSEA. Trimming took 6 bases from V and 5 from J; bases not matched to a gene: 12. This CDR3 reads CSVVSPGLADHNEQFF. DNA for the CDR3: TGCAGCGTGGTCAGCCCGGGACTAGCGGACCACAATGAGCAGTTCTTC.

CDR3 region: CSGLELPRGDTQYF. In DNA, the CDR3 is TGCAGCGGCCTGGAGCTACCGCGTGGAGATACGCAGTATTTT. The chain has TRBV29-1 and TRBJ2-3, with D hard to call. Germline V gives CDR1 SQVTM, CDR2 ANQGSEA. CDR3 length equals 14 residues. Between the trimmed V and J ends, which lost 7 bases and 5 bases, there was a span of 19 bases.

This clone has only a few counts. The CDR3 is CASSLGHDYEQYF. In DNA, the CDR3 is TGTGCCAGCAGCTTAGGACACGACTACGAGCAGTACTTC. This sequence joins TRBV7-7 and TRBJ2-7; D not resolved. The CDR3 covers 13 residues. Trimming left V 1 base short and J 3 bases short, with 7 bases between. Germline loops: CDR1 SSHAT, CDR2 FNYEAQ (reference sequence).

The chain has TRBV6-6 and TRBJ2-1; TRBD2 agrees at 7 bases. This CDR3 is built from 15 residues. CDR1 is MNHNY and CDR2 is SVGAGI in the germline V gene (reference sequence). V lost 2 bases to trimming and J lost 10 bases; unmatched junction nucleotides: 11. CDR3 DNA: TGTGCCAGCAGTTACGGTGGCGGGAGTCTGGGGGAGCAGTTCTTC. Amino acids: CASSYGGGSLGEQFF.

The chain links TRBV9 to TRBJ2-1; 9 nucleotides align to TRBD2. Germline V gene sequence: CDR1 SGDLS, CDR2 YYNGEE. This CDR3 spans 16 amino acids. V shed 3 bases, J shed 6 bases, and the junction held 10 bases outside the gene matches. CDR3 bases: TGTGCCAGCAGCGACACTAGCGGGCTACCCTCCAATGAGCAGTTCTTC. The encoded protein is CASSDTSGLPSNEQFF.

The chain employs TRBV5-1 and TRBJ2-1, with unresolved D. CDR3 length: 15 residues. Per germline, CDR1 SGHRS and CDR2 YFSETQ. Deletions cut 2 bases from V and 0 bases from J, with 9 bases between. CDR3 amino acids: CASSFFADSYNEQFF. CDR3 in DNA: TGCGCCAGCAGCTTTTTTGCGGACTCCTACAATGAGCAGTTCTTC.

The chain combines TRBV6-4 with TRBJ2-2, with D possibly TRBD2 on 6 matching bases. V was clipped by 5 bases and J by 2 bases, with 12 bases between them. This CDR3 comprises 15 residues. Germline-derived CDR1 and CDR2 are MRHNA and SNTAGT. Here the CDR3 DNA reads TGTGCCAGCAGTTTTCCGGGACTCAACACCGGGGAGCTGTTTTTT. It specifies CASSFPGLNTGELFF.

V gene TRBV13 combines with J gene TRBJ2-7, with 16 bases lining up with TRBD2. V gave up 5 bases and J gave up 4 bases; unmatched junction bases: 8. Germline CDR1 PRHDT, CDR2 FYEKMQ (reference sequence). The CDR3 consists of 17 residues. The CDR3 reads CASSMTPGLAGGYEQYF. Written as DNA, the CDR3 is TGTGCCAGCAGCATGACCCCGGGACTAGCGGGAGGGTACGAGCAGTACTTC.

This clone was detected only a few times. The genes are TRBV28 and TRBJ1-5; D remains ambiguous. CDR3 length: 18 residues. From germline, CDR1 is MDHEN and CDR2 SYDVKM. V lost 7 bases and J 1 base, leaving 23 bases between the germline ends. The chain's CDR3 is CASTAGTIARRSNQPQHF. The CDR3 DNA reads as TGTGCCAGCACCGCTGGCACCATTGCCCGCCGAAGCAATCAGCCCCAGCATTTT.

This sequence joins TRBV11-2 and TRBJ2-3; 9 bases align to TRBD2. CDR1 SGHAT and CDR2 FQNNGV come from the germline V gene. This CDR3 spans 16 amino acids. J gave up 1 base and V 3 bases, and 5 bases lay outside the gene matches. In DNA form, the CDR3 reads TGTGCCAGCAGCTTCCGCGGGAGGGCTGGCACAGATACGCAGTATTTT. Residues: CASSFRGRAGTDTQYF.

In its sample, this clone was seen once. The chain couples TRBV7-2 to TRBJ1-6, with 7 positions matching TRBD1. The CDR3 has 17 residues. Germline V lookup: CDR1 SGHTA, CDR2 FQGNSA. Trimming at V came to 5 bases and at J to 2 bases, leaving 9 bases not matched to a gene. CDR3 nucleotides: TGTGCCAGCAGCCCCCGGACAGGTTTTACCTATAATTCACCCCTCCACTTT. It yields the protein CASSPRTGFTYNSPLHF.

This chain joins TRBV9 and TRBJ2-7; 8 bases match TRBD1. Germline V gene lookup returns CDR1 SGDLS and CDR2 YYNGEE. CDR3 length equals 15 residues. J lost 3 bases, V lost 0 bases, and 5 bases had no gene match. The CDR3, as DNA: TGTGCCAGCAGCGTAGAACAGGGGGTCCTCTACGAGCAGTACTTC. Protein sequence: CASSVEQGVLYEQYF.

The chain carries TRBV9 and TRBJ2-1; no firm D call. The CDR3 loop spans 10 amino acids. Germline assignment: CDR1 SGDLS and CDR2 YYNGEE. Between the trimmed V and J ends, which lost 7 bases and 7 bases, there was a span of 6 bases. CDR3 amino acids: CASGRNEQFF. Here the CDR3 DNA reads TGTGCCAGCGGCAGAAATGAGCAGTTCTTC. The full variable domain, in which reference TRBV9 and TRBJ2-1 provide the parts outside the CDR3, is DSGVTQTPKHLITATGQRVTLRCSPRSGDLSVYWYQQSLDQGLQFLIQYYNGEERAKGNILERFSAQQFPDLHSELNLSSLELGDSALYFCASGRNEQFFGPGTRLTVL.

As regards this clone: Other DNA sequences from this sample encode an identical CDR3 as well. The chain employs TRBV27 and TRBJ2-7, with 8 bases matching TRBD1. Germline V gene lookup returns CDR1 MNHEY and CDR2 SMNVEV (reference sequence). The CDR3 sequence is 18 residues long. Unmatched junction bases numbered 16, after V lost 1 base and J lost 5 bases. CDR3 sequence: CASSLWPPGQGFMDEQYF. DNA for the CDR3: TGTGCCAGCAGTTTATGGCCCCCCGGACAGGGCTTTATGGACGAGCAGTACTTC.

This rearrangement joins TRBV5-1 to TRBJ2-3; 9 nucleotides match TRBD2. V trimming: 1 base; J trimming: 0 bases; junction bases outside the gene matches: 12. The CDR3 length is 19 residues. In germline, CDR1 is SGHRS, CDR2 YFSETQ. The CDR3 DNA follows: TGCGCCAGCAGCTTGAGTAGGCTAGCGGGGATAACTAGCACAGATACGCAGTATTTT. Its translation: CASSLSRLAGITSTDTQYF.